This T cell receptor (beta chain) was recovered during a study of blood T cells in healthy people across ages. Study as a whole: With template switching, about one barcoded beta molecule was captured per two T cells.

Alongside a J-beta primer mix, a sample-barcoded 5' primer served in a second PCR lasting about 7 to 12 cycles. Each CDR3 protein is one row after TCRdb ran MiXCR on the 5' RACE reads. This repertoire shows 890,000 or so distinct CDR3 sequences, around two thirds found once; its top ten account for 28%. This clonotype was recorded a few times. Trimming took 0 bases from V and 2 from J, leaving 10 bases between them. In germline, CDR1 is SGHVS, CDR2 FNYEAQ. The CDR3 runs to 15 residues. The rearrangement links TRBV7-6 to TRBJ1-2; D remains unclear. What was sequenced was blood. This sequence was found in a man aged 25-45 years in good health. CDR3 sequence (DNA): TGTGCCAGCAGCTTAGCTGCCGACATAAACTATGGCTACACCTTC. Translating it yields CASSLAADINYGYTF. Variable domain in full (rest from reference TRBV7-6 and TRBJ1-2): GAGVSQSPRYKVTKRGQDVALRCDPISGHVSLYWYRQALGQGPEFLTYFNYEAQQDKSGLPNDRFSAERPEGSISTLTIQRTEQRDSAMYRCASSLAADINYGYTFGSGTRLTVV.